This T cell receptor (beta chain) was recovered during a study of blood T cell repertoires in COVID-19. The wider study: Samples came from the United States, Italy and Spain, spanning acute and convalescent COVID-19.

CDR1 and CDR2 from the germline V gene are SEHNR and FQNEAQ (reference sequence). CDR3 length equals 13 residues. V was cut by 1 base and J by 8 bases, with 11 bases left in between. Study processing details: Nucleated cell counts were estimated from reference gene primer amplification. Using immunoSEQ multiplex PCR, the repertoire was profiled, and TCRdb retains in-frame clones only, with some absent. That table gives V, J and clone size, and the DNA gave D and trimming. The data hold under 500,000 clones, with 75% to 90% observed a single time. Participants' reported clinical history set cohort assignment. Symptom resolution, clearance, or two negative PCRs marked donors in Cohort 3 as recovered.

The chain is built from TRBV7-9 and TRBJ1-2; D gene unclear. This sequence originates from a man aged 25 to 45 who had recovered from COVID-19. The sequencing sample was made of PBMCs or T cells enriched from blood (not recorded which). The DNA of the CDR3 is TGTGCCAGCAGCTTAGTTGAGAGGGTGGGCTACACCTTC. The encoded protein is CASSLVERVGYTF.